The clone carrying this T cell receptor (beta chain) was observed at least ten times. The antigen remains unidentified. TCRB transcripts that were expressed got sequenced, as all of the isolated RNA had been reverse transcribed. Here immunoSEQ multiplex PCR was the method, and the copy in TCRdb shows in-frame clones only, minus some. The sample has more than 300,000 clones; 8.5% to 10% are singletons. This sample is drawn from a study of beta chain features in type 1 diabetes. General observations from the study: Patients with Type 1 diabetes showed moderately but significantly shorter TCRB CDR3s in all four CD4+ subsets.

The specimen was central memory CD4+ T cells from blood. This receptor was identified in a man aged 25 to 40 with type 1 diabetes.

In DNA form, the CDR3 reads TGTGCCAGCAACTGGCGGGAAGAGCAGTTCTTC. It is translated as CASNWREEQFF. The chain has TRBV28 and TRBJ2-1; D perhaps matches TRBD2 (6 bases). The CDR3 is made up of 11 amino acids. V was pared by 7 bases and J by 10 bases, with 11 bases between. In germline, CDR1 is MDHEN, CDR2 SYDVKM.